These T cell receptor beta chains were read from a single sample in a study of control samples from healthy donors and cancer patients. Measured with immunoSEQ multiplex PCR; TCRdb has only the in-frame clones, and not every one. The repertoire holds about 170,000 clones, with 91% as singletons. The sequencing input was blood. Source of these receptors: a woman aged 40 to 50 in good health. The CDR3 runs from the conserved cysteine through the conserved F or W. The D gene is left open where the match is weak. Part of the rows lack a size; the others show once, few, many or a class for expanded clones.

NA,NA,TRBJ2-3,TRBV5-1,TGCGCCAGCAGTCGACCGGAAAGCACAGATACGCAGTATTTT,CASSRPESTDTQYF
NA,NA,TRBJ2-2,TRBV29-1,TGCAGCGTTGGACAGGATAACACCGGGGAGCTGTTTTTT,CSVGQDNTGELFF
NA,NA,TRBJ2-3,TRBV1,TGCACCAGCAGCCAGCCCTTTCCAGATACGCAGTATTTT,CTSSQPFPDTQYF
NA,NA,TRBJ1-2,TRBV12-5,TGTGCTAGTGGTTTGGCATACGGGACCGAGGGCGGCTACACCTTC,CASGLAYGTEGGYTF
NA,NA,TRBJ2-2,TRBV6-1,TGTGCCAGCAGTGAGCCTGGAGGGACCGGGGAGCTGTTTTTT,CASSEPGGTGELFF
NA,NA,TRBJ2-5,TRBV7-9,TGTGCCAGCAGCTTACGCTCGTACCAAGAGACCCAGTACTTC,CASSLRSYQETQYF
TRBD2,NA,TRBJ2-5,TRBV9,TGTGCCAGCAGCGCTTCGGCACTAGCGGGGGGCCAAGAGACCCAGTACTTC,CASSASALAGGQETQYF
NA,NA,TRBJ1-6,TRBV7-9,TGTGCCAGCAGCTTAGGGGAAGGAGCTTCAAATTCACCCCTCCACTTT,CASSLGEGASNSPLHF
NA,NA,TRBJ1-2,TRBV4-1,TGCGCCAGCAGCCAAGACGGAGGCTACACCTTC,CASSQDGGYTF
NA,once,TRBJ1-5,TRBV14,TGTGCCAGCTCAATTCGTGGGAGCAATCAGCCCCAGCATTTT,CASSIRGSNQPQHF
NA,NA,TRBJ1-2,TRBV11-2,TGTGCCAGCACCCCGGCCGGGGGAACCTATGGCTACACCTTC,CASTPAGGTYGYTF